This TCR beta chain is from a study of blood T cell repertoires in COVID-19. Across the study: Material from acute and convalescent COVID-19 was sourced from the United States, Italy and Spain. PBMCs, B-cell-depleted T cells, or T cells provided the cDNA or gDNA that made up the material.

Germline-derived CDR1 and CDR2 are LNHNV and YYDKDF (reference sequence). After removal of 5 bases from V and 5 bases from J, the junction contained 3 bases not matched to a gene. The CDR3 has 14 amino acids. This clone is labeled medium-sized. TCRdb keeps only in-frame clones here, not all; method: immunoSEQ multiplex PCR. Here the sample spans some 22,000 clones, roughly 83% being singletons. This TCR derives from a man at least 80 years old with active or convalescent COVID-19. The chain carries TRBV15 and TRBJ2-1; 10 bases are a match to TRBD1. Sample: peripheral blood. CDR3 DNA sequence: TGTGCCACCAGCGTTGGACAGGGGGACAATGAGCAGTTCTTC. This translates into CATSVGQGDNEQFF.